This T cell receptor beta chain was profiled in a study of blood T cell repertoires in COVID-19. About the research overall: The study drew acute and convalescent COVID-19 samples from the United States, Italy and Spain. Sources were T cells, B-cell-depleted T cells, or PBMCs; the material itself was cDNA or gDNA.

How the authors handled the data: Amplification of reference gene primers provided the estimated nucleated cell counts. Data came from immunoSEQ multiplex PCR; TCRdb stores just in-frame clones and leaves some out. V and J calls and clone size are copied from that table; D and trimming were computed from the DNA. The sample carries roughly 410,000 clones, approximately 89% recorded once. Germline V gives CDR1 MDHEN, CDR2 SYDVKM. V lost 10 bases, J lost 3 bases, and 14 bases stayed unmatched. The CDR3 runs to 15 residues. Seattle's enrolled individuals joined amid active infection and were then monitored longitudinally.

Specimen: peripheral blood. The sequence was obtained from a woman in her fifties or sixties with COVID-19, enrolled during active disease. The V and J genes are TRBV28 and TRBJ2-7; 8 bases agree with TRBD2. The CDR3 DNA reads TGTGCCACCTCTTTGGGGCGGGGGGACTACTACGAGCAGTACTTC. Amino acid sequence: CATSLGRGDYYEQYF.